Sequencing of this TCR beta chain was carried out in a study of blood T cell repertoires in COVID-19. Study context: T cells, B-cell-depleted T cells, or PBMCs supplied cDNA or gDNA.

Here immunoSEQ multiplex PCR was the method, and the copy in TCRdb shows in-frame clones only, minus some. The sample lists approximately 84,000 clones; around four fifths were seen once. Trimming removed 2 bases from V and 0 bases from J; junction bases left unmatched: 5. The CDR3 totals 16 residues. CDR1 and CDR2 from the germline V gene are SGHRS and YFSETQ. V gene TRBV5-1 combines with J gene TRBJ2-4, with 7 bases that match TRBD2. This receptor was taken from a human donor in a cohort sampled during active COVID-19. Sequences were obtained from peripheral blood. The CDR3 DNA reads as TGCGCCAGCAGCTTCGAGGGGAGGGTAGCCAAAAACATTCAGTACTTC. It codes for CASSFEGRVAKNIQYF.